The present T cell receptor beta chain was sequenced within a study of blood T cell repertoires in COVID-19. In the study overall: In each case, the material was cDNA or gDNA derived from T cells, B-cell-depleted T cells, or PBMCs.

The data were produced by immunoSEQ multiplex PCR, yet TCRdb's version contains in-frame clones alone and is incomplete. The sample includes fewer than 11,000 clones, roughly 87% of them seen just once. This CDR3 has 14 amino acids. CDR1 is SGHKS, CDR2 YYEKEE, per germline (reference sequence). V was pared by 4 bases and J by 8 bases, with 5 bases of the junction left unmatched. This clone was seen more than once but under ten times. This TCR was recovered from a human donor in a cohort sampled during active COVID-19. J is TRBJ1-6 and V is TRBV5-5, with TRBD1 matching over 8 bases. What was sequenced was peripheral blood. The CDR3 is CASSPRQGYSPLHF. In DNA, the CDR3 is TGTGCCAGCAGCCCAAGACAGGGGTATTCACCCCTCCACTTT.